This passage covers 16 T cell receptor beta chains from one sample sequenced in a study of T-cell reconstitution after alpha-beta-depleted transplantation in children. Preparation of the TCRbeta library was carried out with unique molecular identifiers. TCRdb used MiXCR to reprocess the PCR reads, holding one entry per CDR3 protein. This table holds 400,000 to 500,000 distinct CDR3 sequences, roughly 11% found once. Sample: PBMCs from the stem cell graft donor, taken from the stem cell graft. The receptors were gathered from a human donor who donated a stem cell graft to a child with acute myeloid leukemia.

This rearrangement joins TRBV3-1 to TRBJ1-2; a possible D gene is TRBD1 (6 bases). The CDR3 runs to 12 residues. Trimming took 5 bases from V and 7 from J, leaving 11 bases between them. CDR1 LGHDT and CDR2 YNNKEL come from the germline V gene (reference sequence). The CDR3 region has the DNA TGTGCCAGCAGCGACAGGATAAGTGGCTACACCTTC. Amino acid sequence: CASSDRISGYTF.

This clonotype was recorded many times. This chain connects TRBV30 to TRBJ2-3; 7 bases match TRBD1. Germline CDR1 is GTSNPN and CDR2 is SVGIG (reference sequence). Trimming at V came to 3 bases and at J to 0 bases, leaving 3 bases not matched to a gene. The CDR3 is made up of 14 amino acids. CDR3: CAWSRQGSTDTQYF. The CDR3 bases are TGTGCCTGGAGCCGACAGGGCAGCACAGATACGCAGTATTTT. The full variable domain, completed using reference TRBV30 and TRBJ2-3, is SQTIHQWPATLVQPVGSPLSLECTVEGTSNPNLYWYRQAAGRGLQLLFYSVGIGQISSEVPQNLSASRPQDRQFILSSKKLLLSDSGFYLCAWSRQGSTDTQYFGPGTRLTVL.

The V and J genes are TRBV5-1 and TRBJ2-7; TRBD2 matches at 13 bases. This CDR3 spans 17 amino acids. The J segment lost 3 bases and the V segment lost 0 bases, leaving 6 bases of the junction unmatched. Germline CDR1 reads SGHRS; CDR2 reads YFSETQ. The CDR3 region has the DNA TGCGCCAGCAGCTTGGCCGTGACTAGCGGGAGGTTCTACGAGCAGTACTTC. Translating gives CASSLAVTSGRFYEQYF.

This clonotype was observed many times. The rearrangement links TRBV6-5 to TRBJ2-5; 7 bases map to TRBD2. Germline V gives CDR1 MNHEY, CDR2 SVGAGI. CDR3 length: 15 amino acids. V was clipped by 5 bases and J by 1 base; unmatched bases: 7. CDR3 sequence: CASSPPGRIQETQYF. The DNA of the CDR3 is TGTGCCAGCAGTCCTCCCGGGAGGATCCAAGAGACCCAGTACTTC.

This clonotype was picked up many times. The gene calls are TRBV12-3 or TRBV12-4 and TRBJ2-3; tentatively, D is TRBD1 or TRBD2 (6 bases each). The CDR3 sequence is 13 residues long. The germline V and J ends were trimmed by 8 bases and 6 bases, with 15 bases remaining between them. CDR3 DNA sequence: TGTGCCAGCGGGGGCGGGAATAGCGATACGCAGTATTTT. Residues: CASGGGNSDTQYF.

This clonotype was seen a few times. The J gene is TRBJ2-1, the V gene TRBV12-3 or TRBV12-4; 7 bases line up with TRBD2. The CDR3 extends over 14 amino acids. The V segment lost 6 bases and the J segment 4 bases; nucleotides outside the gene matches: 6. The CDR3: CASRGLADYNEQFF. The DNA for the CDR3 is TGTGCCAGCAGGGGTCTAGCGGATTACAATGAGCAGTTCTTC.

This clonotype was seen a handful of times. This chain connects TRBV18 to TRBJ2-6, with D hard to call. Germline lookup yields CDR1 KGHSH and CDR2 LQKENI. Trimming pared 3 bases from V and 2 bases from J, leaving 11 bases between. This CDR3 is 16 amino acids long. The CDR3 coding sequence is TGTGCCAGCTCACCGGACCCTCGCCCTGGGGCCAACGTCCTGACTTTC. Translation: CASSPDPRPGANVLTF. Filled out from reference TRBV18 and TRBJ2-6, the complete variable domain reads NAGVMQNPRHLVRRRGQEARLRCSPMKGHSHVYWYRQLPEEGLKFMVYLQKENIIDESGMPKERFSAEFPKEGPSILRIQQVVRGDSAAYFCASSPDPRPGANVLTFGAGSRLTVL.

The chain links TRBV27 to TRBJ2-7; the match to TRBD1 covers 10 bases. Per germline, CDR1 MNHEY and CDR2 SMNVEV (reference sequence). The CDR3 totals 16 residues. V trimming: 4 bases; J trimming: 6 bases; junction bases outside the gene matches: 12. The DNA of the CDR3 is TGTGCCAGCAGTTCTCCGGGGACAGGGGAGCCGCTCGAGCAGTACGTC. It yields the protein CASSSPGTGEPLEQYV.

This clonotype occurred a few times. CDR3 in DNA: TGTGCCAGCAGGTTTTCCACTAGCGGGAGGGCCGTCGGGGAGCTGTTTTTT. It is translated as CASRFSTSGRAVGELFF. The rearrangement uses TRBV12-3 or TRBV12-4 and TRBJ2-2; 13 bases fit TRBD2. With 6 bases clipped from V and 7 bases from J, the junction kept 11 bases outside the gene matches. The CDR3 extends over 17 amino acids.

This clonotype was observed a handful of times. This chain links TRBV7-3 with TRBJ2-1; TRBD1 matches at 7 bases. Germline V gene data show CDR1 as SGHTA and CDR2 as FQGTGA. The trim removed 0 bases at V and 8 bases at J, leaving 16 bases unmatched. There are 18 residues in the CDR3. CDR3 in DNA: TGTGCCAGCAGCTTAACGTCCCCGGGCCAGGGGGTTAAGGATGAGCAGTTCTTC. Protein: CASSLTSPGQGVKDEQFF.

This clonotype has only a few counts. This chain links TRBV5-6 with TRBJ2-7; TRBD2 matches at 9 bases. CDR1 and CDR2 (germline): SGHDT, YYEEEE. The V segment lost 4 bases and the J segment 6 bases; nucleotides outside the gene matches: 5. The CDR3 sequence is 13 residues long. CDR3 region: CASSIPTSGEQYV. Written as DNA, the CDR3 is TGTGCCAGCAGCATTCCGACTAGCGGCGAGCAGTACGTC.

The sample holds a few counts of this clonotype. This sequence joins TRBV29-1 and TRBJ2-7; 7 bases are shared with TRBD1. CDR1 SQVTM and CDR2 ANQGSEA come from the germline V gene. CDR3 size: 12 residues. Losses at the gene ends were 7 bases for V and 2 bases for J; bases not matched to a gene: 5. The CDR3 loop is CSARQGAYEQYF. The DNA for the CDR3 is TGCAGCGCCCGACAGGGAGCCTACGAGCAGTACTTC.

This clonotype has more than one count but fewer than ten. This chain links TRBV5-6 with TRBJ2-1, with 13 bases identical to TRBD2. Looked up from germline, CDR1 is SGHDT and CDR2 is YYEEEE. The CDR3 contains 16 residues. V shed 3 bases, J shed 6 bases, and the junction held 6 bases outside the gene matches. The CDR3: CASSSTLAGGPNEQFF. The CDR3 DNA follows: TGTGCCAGCAGCTCTACACTAGCGGGAGGGCCCAATGAGCAGTTCTTC.

This clonotype occurred many times. This rearrangement joins TRBV20-1 to TRBJ2-1; 10 nucleotides align to TRBD2. J lost 7 bases, V lost 0 bases, and 6 bases had no gene match. Germline V gene sequence: CDR1 DFQATT, CDR2 SNEGSKA (reference sequence). The CDR3 is 15 amino acids. The CDR3 loop reads CSARDRASGGNEQFF. CDR3 nucleotide sequence: TGCAGTGCTAGAGATAGGGCTAGCGGGGGTAATGAGCAGTTCTTC.

V gene TRBV4-3 combines with J gene TRBJ2-3; D is unclear. Trimming left V 1 base short and J 7 bases short, with 12 bases between. The CDR3 is made up of 14 amino acids. The germline CDR1 and CDR2 sequences are LGHNA and YSLEER. The CDR3 DNA reads as TGCGCCAGCAGCCAAGGATTATTTTCGCATACGCAGTATTTT. Residues: CASSQGLFSHTQYF.

Ten or more counts support this clonotype. V is TRBV5-1 and J is TRBJ2-3; the D gene could be TRBD1 or TRBD2 (5 bases each). V lost 3 bases to trimming and J lost 3 bases, with 8 bases between them. The CDR3 contains 13 residues. Germline CDR1 reads SGHRS; CDR2 reads YFSETQ. CDR3 DNA: TGCGCCAGCAGCTCCGAGGGGACAGATACGCAGTATTTT. It codes for CASSSEGTDTQYF. Supplemented by reference TRBV5-1 and TRBJ2-3, the full variable domain reads KAGVTQTPRYLIKTRGQQVTLSCSPISGHRSVSWYQQTPGQGLQFLFEYFSETQRNKGNFPGRFSGRQFSNSRSEMNVSTLELGDSALYLCASSSEGTDTQYFGPGTRLTVL.